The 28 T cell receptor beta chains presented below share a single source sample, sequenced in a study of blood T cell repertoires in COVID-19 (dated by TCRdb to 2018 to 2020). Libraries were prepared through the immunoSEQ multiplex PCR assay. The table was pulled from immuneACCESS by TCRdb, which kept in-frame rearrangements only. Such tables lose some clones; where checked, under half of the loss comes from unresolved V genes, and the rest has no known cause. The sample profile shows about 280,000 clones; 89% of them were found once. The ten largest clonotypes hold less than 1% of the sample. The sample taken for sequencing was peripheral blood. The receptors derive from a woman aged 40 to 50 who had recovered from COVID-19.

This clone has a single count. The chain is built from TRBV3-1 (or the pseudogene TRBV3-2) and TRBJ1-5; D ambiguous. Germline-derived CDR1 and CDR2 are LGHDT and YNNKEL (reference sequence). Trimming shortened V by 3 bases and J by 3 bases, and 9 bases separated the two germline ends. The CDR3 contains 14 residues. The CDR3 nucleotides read TGTGCCAGCAGCCAGGGTCGGGTCAATCAGCCCCAGCATTTT. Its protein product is CASSQGRVNQPQHF.

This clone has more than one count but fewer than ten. The CDR3 loop is CASSKLRRDFHTQYF. CDR3 nucleotides: TGTGCCAGCAGCAAACTGCGGAGGGACTTCCATACGCAGTATTTT. This chain connects TRBV21-1 to TRBJ2-3; TRBD2, as called in the table, went unchecked against the DNA. TRBV21-1 is shown as a pseudogene. This CDR3 is built from 15 residues.

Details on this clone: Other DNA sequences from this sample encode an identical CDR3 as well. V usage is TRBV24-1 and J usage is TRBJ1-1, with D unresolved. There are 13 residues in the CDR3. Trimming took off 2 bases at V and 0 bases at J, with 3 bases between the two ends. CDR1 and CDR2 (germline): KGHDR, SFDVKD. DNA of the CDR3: TGTGCCACCAGTGATTCGTTGAACACTGAAGCTTTCTTT. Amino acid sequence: CATSDSLNTEAFF.

The CDR3 loop is CASTNQATYEAFF. CDR3 nucleotide sequence: TGTGCCAGCACAAATCAGGCAACCTATGAAGCTTTCTTT. The gene calls are TRBV6-6 and TRBJ1-1; D remains ambiguous. This CDR3 spans 13 amino acids. Germline V gives CDR1 MNHNY, CDR2 SVGAGI (reference sequence). Trimming removed 7 bases from V and 7 bases from J, with 16 bases in between.

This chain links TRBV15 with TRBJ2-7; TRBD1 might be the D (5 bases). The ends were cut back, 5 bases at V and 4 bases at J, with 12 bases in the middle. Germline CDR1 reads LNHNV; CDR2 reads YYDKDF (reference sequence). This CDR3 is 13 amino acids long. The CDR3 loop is CATSGTGQYEQYF. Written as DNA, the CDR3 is TGTGCCACCAGCGGAACAGGACAATACGAGCAGTACTTC.

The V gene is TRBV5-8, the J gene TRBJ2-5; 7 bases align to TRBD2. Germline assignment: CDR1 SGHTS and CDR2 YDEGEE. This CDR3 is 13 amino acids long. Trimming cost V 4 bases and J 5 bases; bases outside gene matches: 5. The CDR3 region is CASSLGGVETQYF. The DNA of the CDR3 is TGTGCCAGCAGCCTGGGGGGGGTGGAGACCCAGTACTTC.

CDR3 nucleotides: TGTGCCAGTAGACCTACAGGTGAAGGGGAGCAGTACTTC. Translated: CASRPTGEGEQYF. The chain employs TRBV19 and TRBJ2-7, with D perhaps TRBD1 (5 bases). The germline gives CDR1 LNHDA, CDR2 SQIVND (reference sequence). The CDR3 runs to 13 residues. Trimming removed 6 bases from V and 7 bases from J, with 16 bases in between.

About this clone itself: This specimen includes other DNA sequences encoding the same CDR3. CDR3 protein: CAISDLYEQYF. The CDR3 coding sequence is TGTGCCATCAGTGACCTCTACGAGCAGTACTTC. The rearrangement links TRBV10-3 to TRBJ2-7; D uncertain. CDR1 ENHRY and CDR2 SYGVKD come from the germline V gene. Trimming pared 3 bases from V and 3 bases from J, leaving 3 bases between. The CDR3 loop spans 11 amino acids.

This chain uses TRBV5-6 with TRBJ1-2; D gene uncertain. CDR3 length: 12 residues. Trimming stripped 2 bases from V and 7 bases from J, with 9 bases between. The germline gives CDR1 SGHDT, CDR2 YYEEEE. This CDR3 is CASSFARSGYTF. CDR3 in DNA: TGTGCCAGCAGCTTTGCCAGGTCTGGCTACACCTTC.

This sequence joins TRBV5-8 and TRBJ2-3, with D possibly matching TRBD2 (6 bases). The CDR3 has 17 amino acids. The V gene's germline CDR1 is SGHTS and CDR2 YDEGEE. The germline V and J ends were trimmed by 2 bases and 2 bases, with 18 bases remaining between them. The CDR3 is CASSFGVGSGITDTQYF. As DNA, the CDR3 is TGTGCCAGCAGCTTTGGAGTCGGTAGCGGAATCACAGATACGCAGTATTTT.

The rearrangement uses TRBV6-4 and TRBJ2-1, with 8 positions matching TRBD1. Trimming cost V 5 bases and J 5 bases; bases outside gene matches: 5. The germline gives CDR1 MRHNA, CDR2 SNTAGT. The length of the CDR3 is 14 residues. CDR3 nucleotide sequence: TGTGCCAGCAGTCTTTGGACAGGGCACAATGAGCAGTTCTTC. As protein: CASSLWTGHNEQFF.

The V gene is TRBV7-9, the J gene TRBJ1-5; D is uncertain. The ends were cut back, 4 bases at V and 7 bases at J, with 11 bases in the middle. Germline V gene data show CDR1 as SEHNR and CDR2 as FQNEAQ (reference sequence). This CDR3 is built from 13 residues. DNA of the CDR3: TGTGCCAGCAGCTGGGCGACCGAGCAGCCCCAGCATTTT. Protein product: CASSWATEQPQHF.

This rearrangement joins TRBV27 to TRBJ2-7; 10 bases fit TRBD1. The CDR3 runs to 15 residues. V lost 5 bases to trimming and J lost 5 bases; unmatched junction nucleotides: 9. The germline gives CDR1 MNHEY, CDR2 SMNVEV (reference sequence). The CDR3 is CASSLRQGAFHEQYF. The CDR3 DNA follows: TGTGCCAGCAGTCTCCGACAGGGGGCTTTCCACGAGCAGTACTTC.

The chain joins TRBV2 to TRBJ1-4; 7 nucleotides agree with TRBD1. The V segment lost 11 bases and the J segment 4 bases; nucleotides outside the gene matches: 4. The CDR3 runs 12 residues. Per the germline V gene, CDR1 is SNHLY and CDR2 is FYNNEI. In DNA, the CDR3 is TGTGCCGGGACAGCACTTAATGAAAAACTGTTTTTT. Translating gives CAGTALNEKLFF.

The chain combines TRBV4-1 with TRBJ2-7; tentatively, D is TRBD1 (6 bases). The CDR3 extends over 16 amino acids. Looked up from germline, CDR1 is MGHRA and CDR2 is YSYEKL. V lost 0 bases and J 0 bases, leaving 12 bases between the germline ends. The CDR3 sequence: CASSQDRTVISYEQYF. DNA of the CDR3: TGCGCCAGCAGCCAAGATCGGACAGTAATCTCCTACGAGCAGTACTTC.

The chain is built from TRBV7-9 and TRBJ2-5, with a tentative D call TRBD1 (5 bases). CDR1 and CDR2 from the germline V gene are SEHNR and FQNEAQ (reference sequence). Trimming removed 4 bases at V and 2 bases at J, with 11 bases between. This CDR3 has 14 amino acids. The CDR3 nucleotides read TGTGCCAGCAGCTCCAGACAGCTGCAAGAGACCCAGTACTTC. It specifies CASSSRQLQETQYF.

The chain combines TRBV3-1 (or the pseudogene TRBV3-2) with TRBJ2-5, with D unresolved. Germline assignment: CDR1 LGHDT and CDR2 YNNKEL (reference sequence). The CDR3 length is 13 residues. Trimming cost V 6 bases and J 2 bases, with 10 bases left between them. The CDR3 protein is CASRAGPQETQYF. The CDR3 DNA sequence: TGTGCCAGCAGAGCTGGGCCTCAAGAGACCCAGTACTTC.

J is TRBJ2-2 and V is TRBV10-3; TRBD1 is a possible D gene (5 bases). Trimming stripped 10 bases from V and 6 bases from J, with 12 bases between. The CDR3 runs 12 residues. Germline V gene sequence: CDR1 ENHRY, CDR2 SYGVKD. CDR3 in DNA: TGTGCCACCTCGCTAGGGGCCGGGGAGCTGTTTTTT. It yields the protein CATSLGAGELFF.

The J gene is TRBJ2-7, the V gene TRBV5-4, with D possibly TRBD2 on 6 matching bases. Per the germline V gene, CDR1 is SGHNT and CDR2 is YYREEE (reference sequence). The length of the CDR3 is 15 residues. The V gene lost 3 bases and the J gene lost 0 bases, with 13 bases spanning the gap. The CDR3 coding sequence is TGTGCCAGCAGCTACGGGACTCCCAGCTCCTACGAGCAGTACTTC. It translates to CASSYGTPSSYEQYF.

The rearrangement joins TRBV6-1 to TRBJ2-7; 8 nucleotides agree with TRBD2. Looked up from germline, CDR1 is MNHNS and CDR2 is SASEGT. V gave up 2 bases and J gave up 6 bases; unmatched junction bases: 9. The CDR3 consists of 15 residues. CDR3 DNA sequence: TGTGCCAGCAGTGAAAGAGGAGCGGGAGTAAGCGAGCAGTACTTC. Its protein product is CASSERGAGVSEQYF.

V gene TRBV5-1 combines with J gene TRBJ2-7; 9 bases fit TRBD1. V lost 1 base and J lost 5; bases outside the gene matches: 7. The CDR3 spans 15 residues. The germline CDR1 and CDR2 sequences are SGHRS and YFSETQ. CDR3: CASSLTPGTGNEQYF. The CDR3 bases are TGCGCCAGCAGCTTGACTCCCGGGACAGGGAACGAGCAGTACTTC. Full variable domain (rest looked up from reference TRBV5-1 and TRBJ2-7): KAGVTQTPRYLIKTRGQQVTLSCSPISGHRSVSWYQQTPGQGLQFLFEYFSETQRNKGNFPGRFSGRQFSNSRSEMNVSTLELGDSALYLCASSLTPGTGNEQYFGPGTRLTVT.

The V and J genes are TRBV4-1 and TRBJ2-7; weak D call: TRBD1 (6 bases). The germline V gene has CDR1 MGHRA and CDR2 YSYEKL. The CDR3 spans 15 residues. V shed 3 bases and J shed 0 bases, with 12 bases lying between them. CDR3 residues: CASSQPGQSSYEQYF. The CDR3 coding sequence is TGCGCCAGCAGCCAGCCGGGACAAAGCTCCTACGAGCAGTACTTC.

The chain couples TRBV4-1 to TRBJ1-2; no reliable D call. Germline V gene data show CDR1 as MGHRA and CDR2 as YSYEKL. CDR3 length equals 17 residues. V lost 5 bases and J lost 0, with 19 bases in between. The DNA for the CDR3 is TGCGCCAGCAGCGACCCTGCCGCTGCACGGGCTAACTATGGCTACACCTTC. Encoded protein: CASSDPAAARANYGYTF.

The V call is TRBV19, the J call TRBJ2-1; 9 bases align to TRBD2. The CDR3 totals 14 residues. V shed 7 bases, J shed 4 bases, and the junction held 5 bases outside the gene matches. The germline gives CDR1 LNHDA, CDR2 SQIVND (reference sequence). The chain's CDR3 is CASTEREAYNEQFF. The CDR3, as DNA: TGTGCCAGTACCGAGCGGGAGGCTTACAATGAGCAGTTCTTC.

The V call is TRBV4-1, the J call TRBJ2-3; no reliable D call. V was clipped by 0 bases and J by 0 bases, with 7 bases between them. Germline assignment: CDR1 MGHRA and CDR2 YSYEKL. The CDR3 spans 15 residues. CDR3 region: CASSQESLSTDTQYF. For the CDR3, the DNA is TGCGCCAGCAGCCAAGAAAGTCTAAGCACAGATACGCAGTATTTT.

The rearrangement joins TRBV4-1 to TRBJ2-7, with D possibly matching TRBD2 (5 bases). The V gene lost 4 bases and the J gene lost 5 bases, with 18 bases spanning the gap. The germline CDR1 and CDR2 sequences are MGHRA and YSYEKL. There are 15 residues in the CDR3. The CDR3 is CASSRGPSWGDEQYF. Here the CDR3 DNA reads TGCGCCAGCAGCCGAGGGCCTAGCTGGGGAGACGAGCAGTACTTC.

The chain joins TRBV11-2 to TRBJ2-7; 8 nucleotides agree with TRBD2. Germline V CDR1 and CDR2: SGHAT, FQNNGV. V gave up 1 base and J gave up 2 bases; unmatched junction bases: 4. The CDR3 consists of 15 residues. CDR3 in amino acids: CASSLALAATYEQYF. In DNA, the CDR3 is TGTGCCAGCAGCTTAGCACTAGCGGCTACCTACGAGCAGTACTTC.

The CDR3 region has the DNA TGTGCCAGCAGCCGCCGACTAGCGGGAGCGTGGGATACGCAGTATTTT. This translates into CASSRRLAGAWDTQYF. The chain links TRBV11-1 to TRBJ2-3; 12 positions match TRBD2. From germline, CDR1 is SGHAT and CDR2 FQDESV (reference sequence). J was trimmed by 6 bases and V by 5 bases; bases with no gene match: 9. The CDR3 runs 16 residues.